These 3 T cell receptor beta chains were sequenced from one sample in a study of glioma-infiltrating T cells after dendritic cell vaccination. Time point defined: after dendritic cell vaccination, including at tumor progression/relapse. The method was immunoSEQ multiplex PCR; TCRdb's version includes in-frame clones alone and lacks a portion of them. The profile covers some 91,000 clones, with over 75% appearing a single time and over 2% taken by the ten largest. The sequencing used blood, collected after dendritic cell vaccination. These receptors all stem from a human donor with glioblastoma.

The rearrangement links TRBV19 to TRBJ1-5; weak D call: TRBD1 (6 bases). With 7 bases removed from V and 0 bases from J, the gap between germline ends came to 16 bases. Per the germline V gene, CDR1 is LNHDA and CDR2 is SQIVND (reference sequence). The CDR3 covers 16 residues. This CDR3 is CASKMGRGRSNQPQHF. For the CDR3, the DNA is TGTGCCAGTAAGATGGGCAGGGGCCGTAGCAATCAGCCCCAGCATTTT.

The chain joins TRBV6-5 to TRBJ2-7; D perhaps matches TRBD2 (5 bases). Germline V CDR1 and CDR2: MNHEY, SVGAGI. This CDR3 is 14 amino acids long. V gave up 2 bases and J gave up 0 bases, with 8 bases separating them. The CDR3 is CASSYATSSYEQYV. The CDR3 DNA reads TGTGCCAGCAGTTACGCCACTAGCTCCTACGAGCAGTACGTC.

The CDR3 DNA reads TGTGCCAGCAGTGAGGTACAGGGGATACCTGGAAACACCATATATTTT. This gives the protein CASSEVQGIPGNTIYF. This chain joins TRBV2 and TRBJ1-3, with 7 bases aligning to TRBD1. The J segment lost 2 bases and the V segment lost 3 bases, leaving 7 bases of the junction unmatched. The length of the CDR3 is 16 residues. CDR1 is SNHLY, CDR2 FYNNEI, per germline.